The entry below describes one T cell receptor beta chain. This sample was taken from a study of blood T cell repertoires in COVID-19. Study details: The origin of the acute and convalescent COVID-19 samples was the United States, Italy and Spain. PBMCs, B-cell-depleted T cells, or T cells were the source of the cDNA or gDNA that made up the material.

Germline V gene lookup returns CDR1 SGHAT and CDR2 FQNNGV. CDR3 size: 17 residues. V gave up 5 bases and J gave up 5 bases; unmatched junction bases: 15. As processed by the authors: Estimation of nucleated cell counts relied on the amplification of reference gene primers. Using immunoSEQ multiplex PCR, the repertoire was profiled, and TCRdb retains in-frame clones only, with some absent. For V, J and clone size, that table is used; D and trimming come from the DNA. The data contain some 150,000 clones, around 78% of them singletons. This chain uses TRBV11-2 with TRBJ2-3, with 8 nucleotides matching TRBD2. This receptor was taken from a man older than 75 with acute or convalescent COVID-19. Sequencing was performed on peripheral blood. CDR3 sequence (DNA): TGTGCCAGCAGCCCCGGGGTTTCGGGGGGGGCCAGAGATACGCAGTATTTT. It is translated as CASSPGVSGGARDTQYF.